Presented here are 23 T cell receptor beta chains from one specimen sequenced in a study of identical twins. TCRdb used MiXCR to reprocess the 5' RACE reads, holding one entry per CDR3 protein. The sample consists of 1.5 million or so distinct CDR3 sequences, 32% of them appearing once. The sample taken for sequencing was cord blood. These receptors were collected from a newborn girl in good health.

In DNA form, the CDR3 reads TGCAGTGCCCGGGTCCTGCTAACTAGCGCTTTCTACGAGCAGTACTTC. The encoded protein is CSARVLLTSAFYEQYF. The chain joins TRBV20-1 to TRBJ2-7; TRBD2 aligns across 7 bases. Looked up from germline, CDR1 is DFQATT and CDR2 is SNEGSKA (reference sequence). V was pared by 6 bases and J by 3 bases, with 17 bases of the junction left unmatched. The CDR3 is made up of 16 amino acids.

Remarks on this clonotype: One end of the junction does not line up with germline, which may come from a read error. CDR3 nucleotide sequence: TGTGACAGCAGTTTGAGACGGCCCTGTAGCAATCAGCCCCAGCATTTT. This gives the protein CDSSLRRPCSNQPQHF. V is TRBV12-3 or TRBV12-4 and J is TRBJ1-5; D is unclear. The CDR3 has 16 amino acids.

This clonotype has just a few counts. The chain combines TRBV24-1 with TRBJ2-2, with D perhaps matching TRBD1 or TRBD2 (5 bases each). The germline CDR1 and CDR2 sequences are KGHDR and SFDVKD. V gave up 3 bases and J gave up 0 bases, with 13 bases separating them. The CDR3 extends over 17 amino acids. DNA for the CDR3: TGTGCCACCAGTGATCCGGGACCCCCGGCGAACACCGGGGAGCTGTTTTTT. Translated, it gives CATSDPGPPANTGELFF.

For the CDR3, the DNA is TGTGCCAGCAGCCAGGGGACGGGAGGCCCGATGTCCCAGTACTTC. Translated: CASSQGTGGPMSQYF. The chain couples TRBV14 to TRBJ2-7, with 7 bases fitting TRBD2. Germline CDR1 is SGHDN and CDR2 is FVKESK. The CDR3 runs to 15 residues. V gave up 3 bases and J gave up 10 bases; unmatched junction bases: 15.

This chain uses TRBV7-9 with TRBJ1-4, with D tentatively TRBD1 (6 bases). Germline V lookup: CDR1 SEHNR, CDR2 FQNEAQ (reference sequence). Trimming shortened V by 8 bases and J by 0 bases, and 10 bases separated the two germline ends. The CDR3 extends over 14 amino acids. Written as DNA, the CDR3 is TGTGCCAGCGGACGGACAGCAACTAATGAAAAACTGTTTTTT. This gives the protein CASGRTATNEKLFF.

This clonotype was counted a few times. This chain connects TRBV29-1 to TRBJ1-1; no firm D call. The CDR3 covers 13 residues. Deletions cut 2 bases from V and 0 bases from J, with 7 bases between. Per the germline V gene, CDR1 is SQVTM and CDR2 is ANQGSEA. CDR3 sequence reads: CSVEKAMNTEAFF. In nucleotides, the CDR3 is TGCAGCGTTGAAAAGGCCATGAACACTGAAGCTTTCTTT.

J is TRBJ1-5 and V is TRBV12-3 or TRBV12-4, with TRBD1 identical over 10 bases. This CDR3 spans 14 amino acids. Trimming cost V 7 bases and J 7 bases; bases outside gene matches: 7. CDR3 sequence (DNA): TGTGCCAGCACCCAGACAGGGGGCGGCCAGCCCCAGCATTTT. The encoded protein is CASTQTGGGQPQHF.

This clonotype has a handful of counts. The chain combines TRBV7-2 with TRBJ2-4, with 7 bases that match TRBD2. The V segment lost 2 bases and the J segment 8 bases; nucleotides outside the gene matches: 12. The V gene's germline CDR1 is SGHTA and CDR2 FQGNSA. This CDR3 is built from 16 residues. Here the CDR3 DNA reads TGTGCCAGCAGCTTACAACCGATGGGGAGCGGGGACATTCAGTACTTC. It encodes CASSLQPMGSGDIQYF.

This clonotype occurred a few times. The CDR3 protein is CASSKVGFGQPPDEQYF. The DNA of the CDR3 is TGTGCCAGCAGCAAAGTCGGTTTCGGACAGCCGCCTGACGAGCAGTACTTC. The chain joins TRBV21-1 to TRBJ2-7; TRBD1 is the table's D call and was not checked against the DNA. TRBV21-1 is marked as a pseudogene. The CDR3 loop spans 17 amino acids.

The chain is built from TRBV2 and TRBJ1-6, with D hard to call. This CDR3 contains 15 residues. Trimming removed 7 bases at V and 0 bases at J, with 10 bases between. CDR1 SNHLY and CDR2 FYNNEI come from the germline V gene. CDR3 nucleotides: TGTGCCAGCACCCGGCCGAGCTCCTATAATTCACCCCTCCACTTT. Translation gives CASTRPSSYNSPLHF.

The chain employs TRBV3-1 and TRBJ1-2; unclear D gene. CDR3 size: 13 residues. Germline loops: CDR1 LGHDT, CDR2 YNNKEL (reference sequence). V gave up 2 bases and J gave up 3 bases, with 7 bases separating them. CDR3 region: CASSQSVYYGYTF. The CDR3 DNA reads TGTGCCAGCAGCCAATCTGTATACTATGGCTACACCTTC.

CDR3 DNA: TGTGCCACCAGCAGTATAGGACTAGCCCTTAACAATGAGCAGTTCTTC. This encodes CATSSIGLALNNEQFF. The genes are TRBV15 and TRBJ2-1; 8 nucleotides agree with TRBD2. From germline, CDR1 is LNHNV and CDR2 YYDKDF (reference sequence). Trimming at V came to 3 bases and at J to 5 bases, leaving 9 bases not matched to a gene. The CDR3 is made up of 16 amino acids.

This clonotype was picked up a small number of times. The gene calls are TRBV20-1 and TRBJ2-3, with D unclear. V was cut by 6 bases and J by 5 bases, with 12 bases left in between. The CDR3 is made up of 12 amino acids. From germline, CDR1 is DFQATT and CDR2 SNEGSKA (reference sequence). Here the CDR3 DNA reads TGCAGTGCCCCCAGGTCACTAGATACGCAGTATTTT. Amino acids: CSAPRSLDTQYF.

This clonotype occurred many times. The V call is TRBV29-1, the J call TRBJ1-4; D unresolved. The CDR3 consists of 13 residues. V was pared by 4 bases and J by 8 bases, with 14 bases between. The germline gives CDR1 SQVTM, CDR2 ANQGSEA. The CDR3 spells CSVAGWDREKLFF. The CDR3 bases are TGCAGCGTTGCGGGTTGGGATCGGGAAAAACTGTTTTTT.

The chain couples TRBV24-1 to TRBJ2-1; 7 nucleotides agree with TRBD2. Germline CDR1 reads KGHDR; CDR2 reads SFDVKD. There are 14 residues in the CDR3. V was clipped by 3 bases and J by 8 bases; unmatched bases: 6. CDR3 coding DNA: TGTGCCACCAGTGATCTGACTAGCCCCCATGAGCAGTTCTTC. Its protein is CATSDLTSPHEQFF.

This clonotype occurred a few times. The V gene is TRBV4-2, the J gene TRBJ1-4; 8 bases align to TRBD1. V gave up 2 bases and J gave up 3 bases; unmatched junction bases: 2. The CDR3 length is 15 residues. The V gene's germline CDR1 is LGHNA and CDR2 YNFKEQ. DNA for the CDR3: TGTGCCAGCAGCCAACACAGGGGGGCTAATGAAAAACTGTTTTTT. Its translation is CASSQHRGANEKLFF.

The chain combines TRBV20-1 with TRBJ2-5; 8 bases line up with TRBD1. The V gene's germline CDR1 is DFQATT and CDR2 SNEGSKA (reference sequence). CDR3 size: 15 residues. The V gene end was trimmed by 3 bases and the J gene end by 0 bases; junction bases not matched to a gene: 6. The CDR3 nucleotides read TGCAGTGCTAGGGGGGACAGGAGGTACCAAGAGACCCAGTACTTC. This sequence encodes CSARGDRRYQETQYF.

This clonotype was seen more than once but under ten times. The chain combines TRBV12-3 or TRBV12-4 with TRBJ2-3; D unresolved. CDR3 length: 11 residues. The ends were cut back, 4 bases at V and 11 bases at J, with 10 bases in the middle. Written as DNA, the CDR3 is TGTGCCAGCAGTTGGGGATCGGGGCAGTATTTT. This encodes CASSWGSGQYF.

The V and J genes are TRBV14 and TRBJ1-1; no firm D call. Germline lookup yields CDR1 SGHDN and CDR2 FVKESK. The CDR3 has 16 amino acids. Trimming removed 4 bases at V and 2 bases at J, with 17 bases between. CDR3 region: CASSRRRATDNTEAFF. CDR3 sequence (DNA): TGTGCCAGCAGCCGCAGGAGAGCGACGGACAACACTGAAGCTTTCTTT.

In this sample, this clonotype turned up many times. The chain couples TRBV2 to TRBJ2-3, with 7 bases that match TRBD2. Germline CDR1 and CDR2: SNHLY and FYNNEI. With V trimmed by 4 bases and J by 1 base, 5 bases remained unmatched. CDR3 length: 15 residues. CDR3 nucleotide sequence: TGTGCCAGCAGTGTTGGTGCGGGAGGCACAGATACGCAGTATTTT. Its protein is CASSVGAGGTDTQYF.

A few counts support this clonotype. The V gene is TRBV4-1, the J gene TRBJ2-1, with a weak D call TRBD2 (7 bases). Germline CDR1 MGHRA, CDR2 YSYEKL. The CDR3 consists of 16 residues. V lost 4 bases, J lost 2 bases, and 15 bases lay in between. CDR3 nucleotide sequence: TGCGCCAGCAGCCTCGAGGGGGGGCTCACCTACAATGAGCAGTTCTTC. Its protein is CASSLEGGLTYNEQFF.

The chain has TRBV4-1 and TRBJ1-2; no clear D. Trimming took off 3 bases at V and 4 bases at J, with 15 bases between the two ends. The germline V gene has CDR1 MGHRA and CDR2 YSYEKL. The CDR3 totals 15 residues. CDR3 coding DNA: TGCGCCAGCAGCCATTGGAGGCTGGCAGGCTATGGCTACACCTTC. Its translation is CASSHWRLAGYGYTF.

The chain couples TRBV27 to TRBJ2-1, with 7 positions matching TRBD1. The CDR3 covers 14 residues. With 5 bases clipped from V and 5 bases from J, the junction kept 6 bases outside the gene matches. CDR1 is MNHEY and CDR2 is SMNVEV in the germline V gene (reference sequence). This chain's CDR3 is CASSKGQPNNEQFF. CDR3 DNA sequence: TGTGCCAGCAGTAAGGGACAGCCCAACAATGAGCAGTTCTTC.